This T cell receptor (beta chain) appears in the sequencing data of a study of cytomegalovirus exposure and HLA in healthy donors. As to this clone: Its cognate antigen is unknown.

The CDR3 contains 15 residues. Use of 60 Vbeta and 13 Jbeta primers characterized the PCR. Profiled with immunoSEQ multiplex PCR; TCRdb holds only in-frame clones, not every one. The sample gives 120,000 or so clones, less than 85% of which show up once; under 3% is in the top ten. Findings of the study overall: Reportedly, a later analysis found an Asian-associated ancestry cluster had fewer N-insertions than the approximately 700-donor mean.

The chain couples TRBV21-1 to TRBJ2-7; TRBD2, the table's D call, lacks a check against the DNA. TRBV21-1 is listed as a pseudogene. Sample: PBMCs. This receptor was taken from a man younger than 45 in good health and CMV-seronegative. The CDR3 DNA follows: TGTGCCAGCAGCAAAGTACGGGACTTCACCTACGAGCAGTACTTC. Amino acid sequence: CASSKVRDFTYEQYF.